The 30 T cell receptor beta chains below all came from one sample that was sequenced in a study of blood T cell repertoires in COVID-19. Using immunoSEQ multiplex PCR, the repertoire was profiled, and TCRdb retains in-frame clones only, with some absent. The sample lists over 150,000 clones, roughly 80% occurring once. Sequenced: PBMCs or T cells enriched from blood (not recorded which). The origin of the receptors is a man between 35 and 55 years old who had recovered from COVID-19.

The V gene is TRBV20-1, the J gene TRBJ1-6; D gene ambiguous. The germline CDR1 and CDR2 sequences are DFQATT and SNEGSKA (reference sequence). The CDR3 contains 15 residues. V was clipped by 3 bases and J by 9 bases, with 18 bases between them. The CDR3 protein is CSASGRIRVSSPLHF. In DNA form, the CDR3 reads TGCAGTGCTAGTGGGCGGATCCGGGTTAGTTCACCCCTCCACTTT.

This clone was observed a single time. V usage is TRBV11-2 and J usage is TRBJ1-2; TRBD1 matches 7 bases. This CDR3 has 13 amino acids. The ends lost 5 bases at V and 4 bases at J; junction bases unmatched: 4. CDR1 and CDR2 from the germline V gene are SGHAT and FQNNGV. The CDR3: CASSLGTAYGYTF. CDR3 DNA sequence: TGTGCCAGCAGCCTCGGGACAGCCTATGGCTACACCTTC.

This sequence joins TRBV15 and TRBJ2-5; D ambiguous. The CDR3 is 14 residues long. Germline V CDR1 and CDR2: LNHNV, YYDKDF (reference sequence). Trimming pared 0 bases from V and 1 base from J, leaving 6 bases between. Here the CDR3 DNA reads TGTGCCACCAGCAGAGACAGCGCCCAAGAGACCCAGTACTTC. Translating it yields CATSRDSAQETQYF.

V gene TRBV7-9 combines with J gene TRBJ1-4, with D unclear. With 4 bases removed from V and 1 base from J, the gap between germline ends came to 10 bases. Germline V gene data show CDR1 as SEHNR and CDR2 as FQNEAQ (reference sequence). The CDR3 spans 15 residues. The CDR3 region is CASSYGGETNEKLFF. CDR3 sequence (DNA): TGTGCCAGCAGCTACGGAGGAGAAACTAATGAAAAACTGTTTTTT.

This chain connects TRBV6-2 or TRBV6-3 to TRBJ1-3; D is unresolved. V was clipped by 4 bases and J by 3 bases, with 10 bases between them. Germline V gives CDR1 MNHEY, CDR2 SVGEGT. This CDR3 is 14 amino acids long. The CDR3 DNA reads TGTGCCAGCAGTTGGACGGGAGATGGAAACACCATATATTTT. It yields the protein CASSWTGDGNTIYF.

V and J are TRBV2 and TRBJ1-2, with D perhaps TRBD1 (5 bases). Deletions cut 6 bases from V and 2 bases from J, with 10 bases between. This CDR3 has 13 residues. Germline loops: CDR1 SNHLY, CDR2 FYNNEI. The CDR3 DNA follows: TGTGCCAGCAGGACAGCGGGCAACTATGGCTACACCTTC. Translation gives CASRTAGNYGYTF.

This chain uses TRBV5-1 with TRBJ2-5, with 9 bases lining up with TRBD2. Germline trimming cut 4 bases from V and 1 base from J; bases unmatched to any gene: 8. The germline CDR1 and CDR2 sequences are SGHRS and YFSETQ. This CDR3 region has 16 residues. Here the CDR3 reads CASSVGSSGGQETQYF. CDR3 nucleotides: TGCGCCAGCAGCGTGGGAAGTAGCGGGGGCCAAGAGACCCAGTACTTC.

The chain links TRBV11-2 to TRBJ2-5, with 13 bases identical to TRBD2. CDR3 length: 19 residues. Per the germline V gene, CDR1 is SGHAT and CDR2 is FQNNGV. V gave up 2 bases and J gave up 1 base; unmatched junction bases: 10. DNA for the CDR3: TGTGCCAGCAGCTTATTTGGGGTGACTAGCGGGGGGTTCCAAGAGACCCAGTACTTC. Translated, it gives CASSLFGVTSGGFQETQYF.

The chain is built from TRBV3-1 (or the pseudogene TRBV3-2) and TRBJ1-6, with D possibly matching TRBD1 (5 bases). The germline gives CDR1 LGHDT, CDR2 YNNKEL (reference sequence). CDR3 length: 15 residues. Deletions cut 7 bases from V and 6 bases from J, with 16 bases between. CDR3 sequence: CASNQGVGLNSPLHF. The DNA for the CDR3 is TGTGCCAGCAACCAGGGAGTCGGCCTTAATTCACCCCTCCACTTT.

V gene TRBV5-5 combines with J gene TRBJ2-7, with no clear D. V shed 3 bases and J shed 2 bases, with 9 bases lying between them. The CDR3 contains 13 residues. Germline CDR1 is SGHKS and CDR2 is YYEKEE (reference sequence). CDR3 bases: TGTGCCAGCAGCTACACAGCTACCTACGAGCAGTACTTC. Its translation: CASSYTATYEQYF.

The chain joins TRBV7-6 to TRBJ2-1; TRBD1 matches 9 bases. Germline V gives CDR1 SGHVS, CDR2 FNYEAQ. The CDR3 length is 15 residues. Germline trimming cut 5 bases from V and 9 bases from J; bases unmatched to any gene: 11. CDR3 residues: CASSRPGQGVPEQFF. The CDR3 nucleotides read TGTGCCAGCAGCCGACCGGGACAGGGAGTGCCTGAGCAGTTCTTC.

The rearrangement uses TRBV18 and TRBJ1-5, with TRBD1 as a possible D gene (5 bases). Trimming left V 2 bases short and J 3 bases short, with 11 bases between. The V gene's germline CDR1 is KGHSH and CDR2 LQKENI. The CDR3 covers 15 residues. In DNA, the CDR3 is TGTGCCAGCTCACCAGACAGTTTAAACAATCAGCCCCAGCATTTT. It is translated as CASSPDSLNNQPQHF.

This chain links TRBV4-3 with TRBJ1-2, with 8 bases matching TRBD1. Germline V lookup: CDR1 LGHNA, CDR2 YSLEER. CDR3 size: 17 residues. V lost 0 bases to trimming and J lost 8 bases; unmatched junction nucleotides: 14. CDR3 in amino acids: CASSQEKAQGAMGGYTF. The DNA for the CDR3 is TGCGCCAGCAGCCAAGAAAAGGCGCAGGGGGCTATGGGGGGCTACACCTTC.

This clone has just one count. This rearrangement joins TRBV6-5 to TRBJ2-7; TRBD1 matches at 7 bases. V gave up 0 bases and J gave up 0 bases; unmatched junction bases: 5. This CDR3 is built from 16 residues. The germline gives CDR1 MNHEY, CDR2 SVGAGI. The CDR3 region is CASSYSRTGPSYEQYF. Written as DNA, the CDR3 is TGTGCCAGCAGTTACTCCCGGACAGGCCCCTCCTACGAGCAGTACTTC.

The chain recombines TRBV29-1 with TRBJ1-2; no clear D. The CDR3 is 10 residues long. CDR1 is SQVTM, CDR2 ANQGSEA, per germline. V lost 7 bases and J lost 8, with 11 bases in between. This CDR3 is CSGWTEGYTF. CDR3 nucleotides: TGCAGCGGATGGACTGAGGGCTACACCTTC.

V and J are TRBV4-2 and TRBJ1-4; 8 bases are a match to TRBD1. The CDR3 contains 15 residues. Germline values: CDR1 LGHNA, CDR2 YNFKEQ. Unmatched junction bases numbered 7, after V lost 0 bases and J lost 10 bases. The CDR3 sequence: CASSQEPRGRGKLFF. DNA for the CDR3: TGTGCCAGCAGCCAAGAACCCAGGGGGCGGGGAAAACTGTTTTTT.

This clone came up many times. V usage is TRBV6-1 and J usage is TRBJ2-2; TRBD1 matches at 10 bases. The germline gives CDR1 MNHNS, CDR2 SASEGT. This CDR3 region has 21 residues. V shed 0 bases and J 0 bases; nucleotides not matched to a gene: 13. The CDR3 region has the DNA TGTGCCAGCAGTGAAGCGCTTTTTAGGGGACAGGGGAATTCGAACACCGGGGAGCTGTTTTTT. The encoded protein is CASSEALFRGQGNSNTGELFF.

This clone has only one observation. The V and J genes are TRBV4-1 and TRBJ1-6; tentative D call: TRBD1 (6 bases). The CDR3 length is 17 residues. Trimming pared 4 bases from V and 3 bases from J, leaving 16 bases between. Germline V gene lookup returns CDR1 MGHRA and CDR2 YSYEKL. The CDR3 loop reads CASSPRGPARYNSPLHF. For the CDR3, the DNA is TGCGCCAGCAGCCCGCGGGGGCCAGCACGCTATAATTCACCCCTCCACTTT.

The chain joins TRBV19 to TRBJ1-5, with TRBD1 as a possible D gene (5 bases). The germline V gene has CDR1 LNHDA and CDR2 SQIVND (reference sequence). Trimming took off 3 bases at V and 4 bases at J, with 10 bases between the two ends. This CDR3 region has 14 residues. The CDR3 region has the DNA TGTGCCAGTAGTATGAGACAGACTAATCAGCCCCAGCATTTT. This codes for CASSMRQTNQPQHF.

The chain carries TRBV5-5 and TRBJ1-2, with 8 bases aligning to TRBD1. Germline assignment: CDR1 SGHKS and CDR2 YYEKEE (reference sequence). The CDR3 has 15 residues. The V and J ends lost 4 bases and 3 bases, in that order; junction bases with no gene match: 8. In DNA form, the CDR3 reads TGTGCCAGCAGCCTGGACGACAGGGGCTACTATGGCTACACCTTC. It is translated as CASSLDDRGYYGYTF.

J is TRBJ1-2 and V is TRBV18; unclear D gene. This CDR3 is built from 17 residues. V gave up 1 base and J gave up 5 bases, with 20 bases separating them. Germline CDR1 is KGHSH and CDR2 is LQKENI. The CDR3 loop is CASSPLVAGKNPYGYTF. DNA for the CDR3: TGTGCCAGCTCACCACTTGTTGCGGGGAAAAATCCGTATGGCTACACCTTC.

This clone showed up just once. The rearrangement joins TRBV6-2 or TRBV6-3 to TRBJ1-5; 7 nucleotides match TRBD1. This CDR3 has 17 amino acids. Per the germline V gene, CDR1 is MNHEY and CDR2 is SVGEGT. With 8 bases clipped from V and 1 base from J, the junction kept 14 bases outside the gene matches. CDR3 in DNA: TGTGCCAGCGGCCCGGGACAGAGCCTGAGAAGCAATCAGCCCCAGCATTTT. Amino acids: CASGPGQSLRSNQPQHF.

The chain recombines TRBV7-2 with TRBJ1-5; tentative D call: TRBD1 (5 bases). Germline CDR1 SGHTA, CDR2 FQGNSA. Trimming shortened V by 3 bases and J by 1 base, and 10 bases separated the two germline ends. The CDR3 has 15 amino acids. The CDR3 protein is CASSFDRSSNQPQHF. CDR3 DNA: TGTGCCAGCAGCTTTGACAGATCCAGCAATCAGCCCCAGCATTTT.

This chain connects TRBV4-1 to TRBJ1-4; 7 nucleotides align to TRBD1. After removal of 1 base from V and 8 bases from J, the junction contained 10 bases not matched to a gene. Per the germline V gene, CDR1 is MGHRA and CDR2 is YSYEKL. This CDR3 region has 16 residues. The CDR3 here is CASSQGRGHREEKLFF. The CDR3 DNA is TGCGCCAGCAGCCAAGGGAGGGGGCATAGGGAAGAAAAACTGTTTTTT.

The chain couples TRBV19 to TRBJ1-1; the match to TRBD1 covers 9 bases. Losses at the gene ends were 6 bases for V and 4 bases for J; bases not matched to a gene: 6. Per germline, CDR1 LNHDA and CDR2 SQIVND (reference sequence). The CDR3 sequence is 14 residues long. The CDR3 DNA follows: TGTGCCAGTAGCCGGACAGGGGAGGCCACTGAAGCTTTCTTT. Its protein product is CASSRTGEATEAFF.

Here the CDR3 DNA reads TGTGCCAGCATTGATAGCGGGGGCATCACAGATACGCAGTATTTT. It translates to CASIDSGGITDTQYF. The rearrangement uses TRBV2 and TRBJ2-3; 9 bases fit TRBD2. V dropped 7 bases and J dropped 2; count of bases not matched to a gene: 7. Germline V lookup: CDR1 SNHLY, CDR2 FYNNEI. CDR3 length equals 15 residues.

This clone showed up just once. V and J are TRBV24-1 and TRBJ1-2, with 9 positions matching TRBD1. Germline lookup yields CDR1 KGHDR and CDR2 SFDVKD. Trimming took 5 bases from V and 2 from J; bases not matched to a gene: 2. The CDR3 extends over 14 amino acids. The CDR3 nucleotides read TGTGCCACCAGTGGACAGGGGGTAAACTATGGCTACACCTTC. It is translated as CATSGQGVNYGYTF.

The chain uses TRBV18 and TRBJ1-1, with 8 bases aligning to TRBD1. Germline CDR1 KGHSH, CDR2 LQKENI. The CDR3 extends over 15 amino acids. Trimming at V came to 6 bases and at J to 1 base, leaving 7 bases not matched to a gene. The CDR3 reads CASSLQGASNTEAFF. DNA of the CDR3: TGTGCCAGCTCCCTCCAGGGGGCCTCGAACACTGAAGCTTTCTTT.

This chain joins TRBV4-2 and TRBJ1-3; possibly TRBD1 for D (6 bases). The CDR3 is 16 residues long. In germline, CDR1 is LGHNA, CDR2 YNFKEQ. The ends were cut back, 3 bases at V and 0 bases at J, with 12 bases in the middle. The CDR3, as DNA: TGTGCCAGCAGCCAGTCCGGACAGAGCTCTGGAAACACCATATATTTT. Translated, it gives CASSQSGQSSGNTIYF.

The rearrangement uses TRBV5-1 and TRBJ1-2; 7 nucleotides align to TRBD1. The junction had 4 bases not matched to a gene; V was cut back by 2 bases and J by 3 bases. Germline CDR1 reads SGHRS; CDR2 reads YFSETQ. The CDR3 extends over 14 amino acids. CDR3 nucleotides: TGCGCCAGCAGCTTCCAGGGGGTTGACTATGGCTACACCTTC. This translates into CASSFQGVDYGYTF.